Following are 30 T cell receptor beta chains from one sample sequenced in a study of cytomegalovirus exposure and HLA in healthy donors. This PCR relied on a set of 60 Vbeta primers and 13 Jbeta primers. Profiling relied on immunoSEQ multiplex PCR, and the TCRdb table lists in-frame clones only, not all of them. The sample carries about 160,000 clones, 85% recorded once. The sample consisted of PBMCs. Receptor source: a man aged 18 to 30 in good health and CMV-seropositive.

This clone was seen a single time. The V gene is TRBV6-5, the J gene TRBJ1-5; D not resolved. The germline V gene encodes CDR1 MNHEY and CDR2 SVGAGI. The CDR3 extends over 14 amino acids. Trimming removed 0 bases at V and 5 bases at J, with 8 bases between. CDR3 region: CASSYSYRYQPQHF. In DNA form, the CDR3 reads TGTGCCAGCAGTTACTCGTATAGATATCAGCCCCAGCATTTT.

The chain couples TRBV7-9 to TRBJ1-1; TRBD1 aligns across 11 bases. Germline CDR1 and CDR2: SEHNR and FQNEAQ (reference sequence). V was pared by 3 bases and J by 4 bases, with 7 bases of the junction left unmatched. The CDR3 has 16 amino acids. CDR3 sequence reads: CASSLGQGEVGTEAFF. CDR3 coding DNA: TGTGCCAGCAGCTTGGGACAGGGGGAAGTCGGCACTGAAGCTTTCTTT.

V gene TRBV4-3 combines with J gene TRBJ2-1, with unresolved D. V gave up 0 bases and J gave up 3 bases, with 6 bases separating them. This CDR3 spans 14 amino acids. Per germline, CDR1 LGHNA and CDR2 YSLEER. CDR3 DNA sequence: TGCGCCAGCAGCCAAGAAAAGAGCTACAATGAGCAGTTCTTC. This translates into CASSQEKSYNEQFF.

On this clone itself: At one of its ends the junction is not consistent with the germline gene, which may arise from a read error. The chain uses TRBV7-7 and TRBJ2-5; possibly TRBD2 for D (6 bases). Germline V gene lookup returns CDR1 SSHAT and CDR2 FNYEAQ (reference sequence). The CDR3 spans 15 residues. CDR3 nucleotide sequence: TGTGCTAGCAGCTTAGCCATAGCGGCTCAAGAGACCCAGTACTTC. This sequence encodes CASSLAIAAQETQYF.

This chain links TRBV6-1 with TRBJ2-1, with TRBD2 identical over 9 bases. The CDR3 has 18 amino acids. Germline values: CDR1 MNHNS, CDR2 SASEGT. V was clipped by 0 bases and J by 6 bases; unmatched bases: 12. The CDR3 is CASSEAWGGAGGGNEQFF. The DNA for the CDR3 is TGTGCCAGCAGTGAAGCTTGGGGGGGGGCGGGAGGGGGCAATGAGCAGTTCTTC.

The chain links TRBV6-5 to TRBJ2-2; the D gene is possibly TRBD2 (6 bases). The V gene lost 7 bases and the J gene lost 7 bases, with 16 bases spanning the gap. The V gene's germline CDR1 is MNHEY and CDR2 SVGAGI. This CDR3 is built from 14 residues. CDR3 coding DNA: TGTGCCAGCACCAAGAGACTAGTAGGCGGGGAGCTGTTTTTT. The encoded protein is CASTKRLVGGELFF.

The chain uses TRBV7-2 and TRBJ2-1; possible D gene TRBD2, 7 bases. The CDR3 has 15 amino acids. Germline lookup yields CDR1 SGHTA and CDR2 FQGNSA. With 1 base removed from V and 4 bases from J, the gap between germline ends came to 11 bases. CDR3 DNA sequence: TGTGCCAGCAGCTTAGGGGAGGGACATTACAATGAGCAGTTCTTC. This translates into CASSLGEGHYNEQFF.

This chain joins TRBV18 and TRBJ2-1; 8 nucleotides agree with TRBD2. Losses at the gene ends were 6 bases for V and 0 bases for J; bases not matched to a gene: 13. Germline lookup yields CDR1 KGHSH and CDR2 LQKENI. This CDR3 region has 18 residues. The DNA for the CDR3 is TGTGCCAGCTCCCCGCAATTTAGCGGGGAGAGCTCCTACAATGAGCAGTTCTTC. Residues: CASSPQFSGESSYNEQFF.

V gene TRBV27 combines with J gene TRBJ2-3, with TRBD2 matching 15 bases. Trimming cost V 4 bases and J 4 bases; bases outside gene matches: 15. This CDR3 has 20 residues. Germline loops: CDR1 MNHEY, CDR2 SMNVEV (reference sequence). Here the CDR3 reads CASSSDIGLAGGPVADTQYF. As DNA, the CDR3 is TGTGCCAGCAGTTCCGACATCGGACTAGCGGGGGGGCCAGTCGCAGATACGCAGTATTTT.

The rearrangement links TRBV19 to TRBJ2-6; D possibly corresponds to TRBD2 (6 bases). The V end was cut by 7 bases, the J end by 2 bases, with 9 bases between. CDR1 and CDR2 (germline): LNHDA, SQIVND (reference sequence). This CDR3 comprises 14 residues. CDR3 sequence (DNA): TGTGCCAGTAACTCGGGGGCTGGGGCCAACGTCCTGACTTTC. Protein sequence: CASNSGAGANVLTF.

This clone came up once. Germline and junction disagree at one end, which may indicate a read error. The chain recombines TRBV10-1 with TRBJ1-2; 7 bases line up with TRBD1. Germline assignment: CDR1 WNHNN and CDR2 SYGVQD (reference sequence). CDR3 size: 12 residues. CDR3 in DNA: TGCGCCAGCAGTGACGGGACAGTCCAGCTTTACTTC. Protein sequence: CASSDGTVQLYF.

The gene calls are TRBV27 and TRBJ2-2, with 8 bases aligning to TRBD2. In germline, CDR1 is MNHEY, CDR2 SMNVEV (reference sequence). The CDR3 is 14 amino acids. V lost 6 bases to trimming and J lost 1 base; unmatched junction nucleotides: 1. CDR3 residues: CASSGGVNTGELFF. CDR3 DNA: TGTGCCAGCAGCGGGGGGGTGAACACCGGGGAGCTGTTTTTT.

The chain joins TRBV5-6 to TRBJ1-5; 9 bases match TRBD1. This CDR3 has 16 amino acids. Germline V gene data show CDR1 as SGHDT and CDR2 as YYEEEE. The trim removed 4 bases at V and 5 bases at J, leaving 10 bases unmatched. The chain's CDR3 is CASSKDRGRDHQPQHF. The CDR3, as DNA: TGTGCCAGCAGCAAGGACAGGGGAAGGGACCATCAGCCCCAGCATTTT.

The J gene is TRBJ2-7, the V gene TRBV6-1; no firm D call. Germline-derived CDR1 and CDR2 are MNHNS and SASEGT. The CDR3 is 14 amino acids. The V and J ends lost 2 bases and 3 bases respectively, with 11 bases between them. The CDR3 DNA sequence: TGTGCCAGCAGTGAATTGGGCTTCCTCTACGAGCAGTACTTC. Translated, it gives CASSELGFLYEQYF.

This chain connects TRBV7-9 to TRBJ2-6, with 8 bases identical to TRBD1. The CDR3 length is 19 residues. Trimming took 5 bases from V and 0 from J; bases not matched to a gene: 12. CDR1 and CDR2 (germline): SEHNR, FQNEAQ (reference sequence). CDR3 in amino acids: CASSLPGQVFASGANVLTF. As DNA, the CDR3 is TGTGCCAGCAGCCTCCCGGGACAGGTCTTCGCCTCTGGGGCCAACGTCCTGACTTTC. The complete variable domain, with remaining parts taken from reference TRBV7-9 and TRBJ2-6, reads DTGVSQNPRHKITKRGQNVTFRCDPISEHNRLYWYRQTLGQGPEFLTYFQNEAQLEKSRLLSDRFSAERPKGSFSTLEIQRTEQGDSAMYLCASSLPGQVFASGANVLTFGAGSRLTVL.

V is TRBV9 and J is TRBJ1-5; D may be TRBD1 (6 bases). The CDR3 spans 14 residues. CDR1 is SGDLS, CDR2 YYNGEE, per germline. V was pared by 1 base and J by 5 bases, with 10 bases between. The CDR3 sequence is CASSVSAGDQPQHF. The DNA for the CDR3 is TGTGCCAGCAGCGTAAGCGCAGGGGATCAGCCCCAGCATTTT.

The chain uses TRBV4-2 and TRBJ2-7; TRBD2 might be the D (6 bases). CDR1 LGHNA and CDR2 YNFKEQ come from the germline V gene. V was cut by 0 bases and J by 6 bases, with 21 bases left in between. The CDR3 contains 17 residues. CDR3 in amino acids: CASSQDRPGDINVEQYF. CDR3 coding DNA: TGTGCCAGCAGCCAAGATCGTCCGGGGGATATAAATGTCGAGCAGTACTTC.

The chain has TRBV7-9 and TRBJ1-6; the match to TRBD1 covers 7 bases. Germline V gene data show CDR1 as SEHNR and CDR2 as FQNEAQ (reference sequence). Losses at the gene ends were 4 bases for V and 10 bases for J; bases not matched to a gene: 13. The CDR3 covers 16 residues. CDR3 loop: CASSSIDREWDSPLHF. The CDR3 DNA sequence: TGTGCCAGCAGCTCCATCGACAGGGAGTGGGACTCACCCCTCCACTTT.

The chain is built from TRBV4-1 and TRBJ1-4; D is unclear. The CDR3 has 15 amino acids. Trimming removed 2 bases at V and 7 bases at J, with 14 bases between. Germline CDR1 is MGHRA and CDR2 is YSYEKL. The CDR3 DNA reads as TGCGCCAGCAGCCAAAGGGAAGGGAGATTTGAAAAACTGTTTTTT. Amino acid sequence: CASSQREGRFEKLFF.

This chain links TRBV7-2 with TRBJ2-3; D unresolved. CDR3 length: 13 amino acids. V lost 4 bases and J lost 5, with 10 bases in between. Germline V gene sequence: CDR1 SGHTA, CDR2 FQGNSA. The CDR3 nucleotides are TGTGCCAGCAGCTCCTACTTGGTAGATACGCAGTATTTT. Translated, it gives CASSSYLVDTQYF.

The rearrangement joins TRBV4-2 to TRBJ1-2; TRBD1 matches 7 bases. CDR1 and CDR2 (germline): LGHNA, YNFKEQ. J was trimmed by 1 base and V by 2 bases; bases with no gene match: 4. CDR3 length: 15 residues. This CDR3 is CASSQTTGLNYGYTF. The DNA for the CDR3 is TGTGCCAGCAGCCAAACGACAGGGCTTAACTATGGCTACACCTTC.

The chain uses TRBV4-3 and TRBJ2-5; 7 bases agree with TRBD2. V was clipped by 2 bases and J by 5 bases; unmatched bases: 8. Germline V gives CDR1 LGHNA, CDR2 YSLEER. This CDR3 is 15 amino acids long. DNA for the CDR3: TGCGCCAGCAGCCAATTGGGGGGGGTGGGGGAGACCCAGTACTTC. The encoded protein is CASSQLGGVGETQYF.

This clone was detected a few times. The CDR3 region has the DNA TGTGCCAGCAGACTAGGACAGGTCGTTGCCGGGGAGCTGTTTTTT. Protein: CASRLGQVVAGELFF. The chain has TRBV7-2 and TRBJ2-2; 7 bases are shared with TRBD1. J lost 6 bases, V lost 6 bases, and 10 bases had no gene match. Germline V gene lookup returns CDR1 SGHTA and CDR2 FQGNSA. The CDR3 sequence is 15 residues long.

The chain has TRBV21-1 and TRBJ1-6; the tabulated D call, TRBD1, remains unverified against the DNA. TRBV21-1 is an annotated pseudogene. The length of the CDR3 is 14 residues. As DNA, the CDR3 is TGTGCCAGTAGAAACGGACAGATTTATTCACCCCTCCACTTT. It translates to CASRNGQIYSPLHF.

The chain combines TRBV9 with TRBJ2-3; 10 nucleotides match TRBD2. V was clipped by 0 bases and J by 14 bases; unmatched bases: 6. Per germline, CDR1 SGDLS and CDR2 YYNGEE. This CDR3 region has 13 residues. DNA for the CDR3: TGTGCCAGCAGCGTAGTTCTAGCGGGGGACAGGTATTTT. Protein product: CASSVVLAGDRYF.

The V and J genes are TRBV4-3 and TRBJ2-3, with D perhaps TRBD1 (6 bases). Germline V gene data show CDR1 as LGHNA and CDR2 as YSLEER. The V and J ends lost 4 bases and 3 bases respectively, with 14 bases between them. The CDR3 is made up of 15 amino acids. CDR3 sequence reads: CASSPQQGGTDTQYF. In DNA form, the CDR3 reads TGCGCCAGCAGCCCCCAACAGGGTGGGACAGATACGCAGTATTTT.

The chain carries TRBV5-6 and TRBJ1-2; no definite D call. Trimming removed 5 bases from V and 8 bases from J, with 19 bases in between. Germline V gene sequence: CDR1 SGHDT, CDR2 YYEEEE. CDR3 size: 14 residues. This CDR3 reads CASSHLATGSGYTF. The DNA of the CDR3 is TGTGCCAGCAGTCACCTCGCCACGGGAAGCGGCTACACCTTC.

The rearrangement links TRBV6-6 to TRBJ1-2; a weak D match, TRBD1 (6 bases). From germline, CDR1 is MNHNY and CDR2 SVGAGI (reference sequence). CDR3 length: 13 amino acids. V was trimmed by 3 bases and J by 5 bases, leaving 10 bases between them. CDR3 nucleotides: TGTGCCAGCAGTTATAGCACAGGGTATGGCTACACCTTC. Protein product: CASSYSTGYGYTF.

This chain uses TRBV18 with TRBJ1-1, with D unclear. The V gene lost 0 bases and the J gene lost 6 bases, with 11 bases spanning the gap. From germline, CDR1 is KGHSH and CDR2 LQKENI. The CDR3 runs to 14 residues. CDR3 sequence: CASSPPRRVSEAFF. Written as DNA, the CDR3 is TGTGCCAGCTCACCACCTCGGAGGGTCTCTGAAGCTTTCTTT. Together with reference TRBV18 and TRBJ1-1, the CDR3 gives the full variable domain: NAGVMQNPRHLVRRRGQEARLRCSPMKGHSHVYWYRQLPEEGLKFMVYLQKENIIDESGMPKERFSAEFPKEGPSILRIQQVVRGDSAAYFCASSPPRRVSEAFFGQGTRLTVV.

This sequence joins TRBV4-1 and TRBJ1-1; D unclear. Germline V lookup: CDR1 MGHRA, CDR2 YSYEKL. The V gene lost 0 bases and the J gene lost 2 bases, with 13 bases spanning the gap. The CDR3 is 16 residues long. CDR3 in DNA: TGCGCCAGCAGCCAAGATCTGGGGTCGGGAAACACTGAAGCTTTCTTT. Translated: CASSQDLGSGNTEAFF.